Below, one T cell receptor beta chain is given with its context. Its specificity is unknown. Possible read error: a much larger clone is one base away. It is unclear where the CDR3 begins or ends on the DNA, so no DNA is shown, and the CDR3 is as TCRdb lists it. The sample comes from a study of T cells in Graves' hyperthyroidism and ophthalmopathy. A total of 14 residues make up the CDR3, ends included. The germline V gene encodes CDR1 SQVTM and CDR2 ANQGSEA. General study results and limits: Blood also showed most of the thyroid clonotypes that were expanded above 0.001.

Researchers took RNA transcripts and amplified the TCR beta CDR3 regions from them. Using the HTBI primer set, a first-round RT-PCR was run on the TCR CDR3. TCRdb itself ran the multiplex PCR reads through MiXCR, one entry per CDR3 protein. The sample records 150,000 to 200,000 distinct CDR3 sequences, about a tenth being singletons. This TCR came from a woman between 18 and 29 years old with Graves' hyperthyroidism that later progressed to Graves' ophthalmopathy. Sequenced sample: blood. The gene calls are TRBV29-1 and TRBJ1-2. The CDR3 loop reads CSVKTSLPSYGCTF.